The source of this T cell receptor beta chain is a study of technical replicates of blood from several donors. Repertoires were generated with immunoSEQ multiplex PCR, while TCRdb's copy carries only in-frame clones and drops some. Of over 60,000 clones listed, 85% to 95% are singletons. CDR3 length equals 16 residues. V lost 6 bases and J lost 0; bases outside the gene matches: 9. Per the germline V gene, CDR1 is SGHVS and CDR2 is FQNEAQ. The clonotype originates from a human donor in good health. This chain connects TRBV7-8 to TRBJ1-1; 8 bases are a match to TRBD1. Sequencing was carried out using T cells isolated from PBMCs. Here the CDR3 reads CASREGQGDMNTEAFF. The CDR3 DNA reads as TGTGCCAGCAGGGAAGGACAGGGAGACATGAACACTGAAGCTTTCTTT.